This entry lists 32 T cell receptor beta chains sequenced from one sample in a study of T cells after yellow fever vaccination. TCRdb reprocessed the 5' RACE reads via MiXCR and lists one record per CDR3 protein. The sample yields 500,000 to 650,000 distinct CDR3 sequences, about a sixth seen once. Sample: PBMCs, taken roughly 5 days after the first yellow fever vaccination. Source of these receptors: a young man who received the YFV17D yellow fever vaccine.

This clonotype was seen only a few times. The chain carries TRBV20-1 and TRBJ2-2, with D perhaps given as TRBD1 or TRBD2 (6 bases each). Germline CDR1 reads DFQATT; CDR2 reads SNEGSKA (reference sequence). The CDR3 spans 14 residues. Deletions cut 3 bases from V and 4 bases from J, with 12 bases between. CDR3 DNA sequence: TGCAGTGCTAGCCTGGGGGGCCTCACCGGGGAGCTGTTTTTT. Its translation is CSASLGGLTGELFF.

The table lists this clonotype with a few counts. The chain joins TRBV6-2 or TRBV6-3 to TRBJ2-3; TRBD2 matches 8 bases. Germline V gene lookup returns CDR1 MNHEY and CDR2 SVGEGT. J was trimmed by 6 bases and V by 2 bases; bases with no gene match: 4. This CDR3 has 14 residues. In DNA, the CDR3 is TGTGCCAGCAGTTACAGAGCGGGGGATGATACGCAGTATTTT. Protein: CASSYRAGDDTQYF.

V and J are TRBV11-2 and TRBJ2-3; D is possibly TRBD2 (5 bases). This CDR3 has 15 residues. The V gene's germline CDR1 is SGHAT and CDR2 FQNNGV. V lost 2 bases, J lost 3 bases, and 12 bases lay in between. The CDR3 DNA is TGTGCCAGCAGCTTAATGTCGGGAAGTACAGATACGCAGTATTTT. Its translation is CASSLMSGSTDTQYF.

V is TRBV5-1 and J is TRBJ1-2; 10 nucleotides agree with TRBD1. The CDR3 contains 15 residues. Germline trimming cut 0 bases from V and 8 bases from J; bases unmatched to any gene: 7. Per the germline V gene, CDR1 is SGHRS and CDR2 is YFSETQ. This CDR3 is CASSLAGTGEKGYTF. For the CDR3, the DNA is TGCGCCAGCAGCTTGGCCGGGACAGGGGAAAAGGGCTACACCTTC. Full variable domain (outside the CDR3, taken from reference TRBV5-1 and TRBJ1-2): KAGVTQTPRYLIKTRGQQVTLSCSPISGHRSVSWYQQTPGQGLQFLFEYFSETQRNKGNFPGRFSGRQFSNSRSEMNVSTLELGDSALYLCASSLAGTGEKGYTFGSGTRLTVV.

The chain links TRBV2 to TRBJ2-3, with a weak D call TRBD2 (6 bases). V was pared by 10 bases and J by 2 bases, with 16 bases between. The CDR3 runs 14 residues. Germline CDR1 SNHLY, CDR2 FYNNEI. CDR3 coding DNA: TGTGCCATCCTCCGGGACTTGATCACAGATACGCAGTATTTT. It translates to CAILRDLITDTQYF.

This clonotype showed up many times. One end of the junction fails to match germline, which may point to a read error. CDR3 in DNA: TGCGCCAGTCAGCGGAACACTGAAGCTTTCTTT. Translated: CASQRNTEAFF. The J gene is TRBJ1-1, the V gene TRBV25-1; D not resolved. The CDR3 has 11 amino acids. The germline V gene has CDR1 MGHDK and CDR2 SYGVNS.

This clonotype was recorded a few times. V and J are TRBV28 and TRBJ2-6; no definite D call. Per the germline V gene, CDR1 is MDHEN and CDR2 is SYDVKM. Trimming stripped 7 bases from V and 9 bases from J, with 13 bases between. The CDR3 has 13 residues. In DNA, the CDR3 is TGTGCCAGCACCCTAACCCCTTACAACGTCCTGACTTTC. As protein: CASTLTPYNVLTF.

This clonotype appeared a few times. V is TRBV3-1 and J is TRBJ2-4, with 13 bases identical to TRBD2. The germline V gene has CDR1 LGHDT and CDR2 YNNKEL (reference sequence). With V trimmed by 4 bases and J by 2 bases, 8 bases remained unmatched. CDR3 length: 18 amino acids. CDR3 DNA: TGTGCCAGCAGCCCGGGACTAGCGGGGCTCTTGTCCAAAAACATTCAGTACTTC. Encoded protein: CASSPGLAGLLSKNIQYF.

This clonotype was seen more than once but under ten times. This sequence joins TRBV4-1 and TRBJ1-6, with 8 bases identical to TRBD1. The CDR3 length is 18 residues. The germline V gene encodes CDR1 MGHRA and CDR2 YSYEKL. V shed 1 base, J shed 0 bases, and the junction held 5 bases outside the gene matches. CDR3: CASSQGDRGSSYNSPLHF. Written as DNA, the CDR3 is TGCGCCAGCAGCCAAGGAGACAGGGGAAGCTCCTATAATTCACCCCTCCACTTT.

This chain connects TRBV28 to TRBJ2-7; TRBD2 matches at 12 bases. Trimming cost V 6 bases and J 2 bases; bases outside gene matches: 8. The CDR3 extends over 16 amino acids. Germline lookup yields CDR1 MDHEN and CDR2 SYDVKM. In nucleotides, the CDR3 is TGTGCCAGCAGCTCACTAGCGGGGGGAGAGGCCTACGAGCAGTACGTC. It codes for CASSSLAGGEAYEQYV.

The sample holds a few counts of this clonotype. CDR3 loop: CASSQGSLLDRGPDNEQFF. In nucleotides, the CDR3 is TGCGCCAGCAGCCAAGGCTCTCTCCTAGACAGGGGGCCGGACAATGAGCAGTTCTTC. The rearrangement joins TRBV4-1 to TRBJ2-1, with TRBD1 matching 10 bases. The V segment lost 1 base and the J segment 5 bases; nucleotides outside the gene matches: 14. CDR3 length: 19 residues. Germline V gene lookup returns CDR1 MGHRA and CDR2 YSYEKL.

This clonotype was seen only a few times. The rearrangement joins TRBV20-1 to TRBJ1-2, with D unclear. V was clipped by 1 base and J by 8 bases, with 5 bases between them. Germline loops: CDR1 DFQATT, CDR2 SNEGSKA (reference sequence). CDR3 length: 10 residues. The CDR3 reads CSARGNGYTF. CDR3 sequence (DNA): TGCAGTGCTAGAGGGAACGGCTACACCTTC.

This clonotype was detected only a few times. The V call is TRBV7-8, the J call TRBJ2-5; D possibly matches TRBD1 or TRBD2 (5 bases each). The CDR3 length is 14 residues. V was pared by 8 bases and J by 5 bases, with 18 bases between. Germline V gene data show CDR1 as SGHVS and CDR2 as FQNEAQ. In DNA, the CDR3 is TGTGCCAGCCTGGGACCACCGAAGGGGGAGACCCAGTACTTC. This encodes CASLGPPKGETQYF.

Note on this clonotype: The conserved closing phenylalanine or tryptophan is absent in this CDR3, likely reflecting a read error. J is TRBJ2-2 and V is TRBV20-1; 11 nucleotides line up with TRBD1. The junction had 8 bases not matched to a gene; V was cut back by 8 bases and J by 6 bases. The CDR3 loop spans 14 amino acids. Germline CDR1 is DFQATT and CDR2 is SNEGSKA (reference sequence). Here the CDR3 DNA reads TGCAGTTCCCGGACAGGGGGCAACGCCGGGGAGCTGTTTTCT. Translation gives CSSRTGGNAGELFS.

The table lists this clonotype with a few counts. This chain joins TRBV6-1 and TRBJ2-1, with TRBD2 matching over 9 bases. CDR3 size: 15 residues. Germline assignment: CDR1 MNHNS and CDR2 SASEGT. V lost 6 bases, J lost 4 bases, and 7 bases stayed unmatched. CDR3 amino acids: CASSPRAGGYNEQFF. The CDR3 coding sequence is TGTGCCAGCAGCCCTCGGGCGGGGGGGTACAATGAGCAGTTCTTC.

The V gene is TRBV5-6, the J gene TRBJ1-2; 7 bases match TRBD1. The germline CDR1 and CDR2 sequences are SGHDT and YYEEEE. The J segment lost 4 bases and the V segment lost 2 bases, leaving 14 bases of the junction unmatched. The CDR3 loop spans 17 amino acids. CDR3 sequence: CASSFGEGASAGYGYTF. The CDR3 nucleotides are TGTGCCAGCAGCTTCGGTGAGGGGGCGTCGGCTGGCTATGGCTACACCTTC.

The rearrangement joins TRBV9 to TRBJ1-4; D is possibly TRBD1 (5 bases). The CDR3 runs 15 residues. Germline CDR1 SGDLS, CDR2 YYNGEE. V was trimmed by 4 bases and J by 10 bases, leaving 20 bases between them. The CDR3 is CASSPPGGGRAKLFF. CDR3 bases: TGTGCCAGCAGCCCACCCGGCGGGGGGAGGGCAAAACTGTTTTTT.

A few counts support this clonotype. J is TRBJ1-5 and V is TRBV5-1, with unresolved D. V dropped 5 bases and J dropped 6 bases, with 15 bases sitting between them. Germline CDR1 reads SGHRS; CDR2 reads YFSETQ. The CDR3 is made up of 14 amino acids. The CDR3 sequence: CASRFDLSAQPQHF. As DNA, the CDR3 is TGCGCCAGCAGGTTTGACTTGTCGGCTCAGCCCCAGCATTTT.

A few counts support this clonotype. This chain links TRBV11-2 with TRBJ1-5; a weak D match, TRBD1 (5 bases). CDR1 and CDR2 from the germline V gene are SGHAT and FQNNGV. Trimming took off 2 bases at V and 1 base at J, with 18 bases between the two ends. This CDR3 region has 18 residues. The CDR3 DNA reads as TGTGCCAGCAGCTTATGGGGCAGGGAGGGCCGGAGCAATCAGCCCCAGCATTTT. Translating it yields CASSLWGREGRSNQPQHF.

This clonotype was detected a few times. V usage is TRBV9 and J usage is TRBJ1-4, with 11 bases matching TRBD1. V trimming: 4 bases; J trimming: 8 bases; junction bases outside the gene matches: 7. This CDR3 has 15 amino acids. CDR1 SGDLS and CDR2 YYNGEE come from the germline V gene. The CDR3: CASSPGTGGKEKLFF. In DNA form, the CDR3 reads TGTGCCAGCAGCCCAGGGACAGGGGGAAAAGAAAAACTGTTTTTT.

This clonotype has just a few counts. The J gene is TRBJ1-4, the V gene TRBV6-1; weak D call: TRBD1 (6 bases). This CDR3 contains 15 residues. Germline-derived CDR1 and CDR2 are MNHNS and SASEGT. Trimming removed 5 bases at V and 5 bases at J, with 15 bases between. The CDR3 reads CASSRLAGANEKLFF. The DNA of the CDR3 is TGTGCCAGCAGTCGCTTGGCGGGGGCAAATGAAAAACTGTTTTTT.

This clonotype has just a few counts. The chain has TRBV3-1 and TRBJ2-7, with D possibly matching TRBD2 (6 bases). This CDR3 comprises 15 residues. Germline CDR1 reads LGHDT; CDR2 reads YNNKEL (reference sequence). V was clipped by 3 bases and J by 3 bases, with 15 bases between them. As DNA, the CDR3 is TGTGCCAGCAGCCAGGATCATAGCGGATTCTACGAGCAGTACTTC. This encodes CASSQDHSGFYEQYF.

In this sample, this clonotype turned up a few times. V is TRBV4-3 and J is TRBJ2-1; 7 nucleotides match TRBD2. CDR1 LGHNA and CDR2 YSLEER come from the germline V gene. The CDR3 covers 15 residues. With V trimmed by 0 bases and J by 7 bases, 6 bases remained unmatched. The CDR3 DNA reads as TGCGCCAGCAGCCAAGATACCGGGGGGTGGAATGAGCAGTTCTTC. Its protein is CASSQDTGGWNEQFF.

This chain joins TRBV6-2 or TRBV6-3 and TRBJ2-2; D perhaps matches TRBD2 (6 bases). The CDR3 totals 16 residues. V was pared by 4 bases and J by 4 bases, with 16 bases between. CDR1 MNHEY and CDR2 SVGEGT come from the germline V gene. In DNA form, the CDR3 reads TGTGCCAGCAGTTCCAGTGGCGACGGGGGCACCGGGGAGCTGTTTTTT. Amino acids: CASSSSGDGGTGELFF.

This clonotype came up a few times. The chain has TRBV6-2 or TRBV6-3 and TRBJ2-5; 7 bases map to TRBD2. Per germline, CDR1 MNHEY and CDR2 SVGEGT. Trimming at V came to 5 bases and at J to 5 bases, leaving 2 bases not matched to a gene. The CDR3 contains 12 residues. CDR3 DNA: TGTGCCAGCAGTGCGGGGGACGAGACCCAGTACTTC. As protein: CASSAGDETQYF.

The sample holds a few counts of this clonotype. V usage is TRBV7-9 and J usage is TRBJ1-1; D ambiguous. Trimming pared 3 bases from V and 7 bases from J, leaving 18 bases between. From germline, CDR1 is SEHNR and CDR2 FQNEAQ (reference sequence). This CDR3 comprises 15 residues. CDR3 region: CASSFLGPTRVEAFF. The CDR3 DNA reads as TGTGCCAGCAGCTTCCTAGGGCCAACCCGCGTTGAAGCTTTCTTT.

The chain is built from TRBV12-5 and TRBJ1-1, with 8 bases aligning to TRBD1. The length of the CDR3 is 19 residues. Trimming cost V 0 bases and J 0 bases; bases outside gene matches: 12. Germline CDR1 is LGHNT and CDR2 is FRNRAP. The CDR3 reads CASGLVLGRGPPMNTEAFF. CDR3 DNA: TGTGCTAGTGGTTTGGTACTGGGCAGGGGGCCACCCATGAACACTGAAGCTTTCTTT.

This clonotype has a count of ten or more. The chain has TRBV7-8 and TRBJ1-6, with a weak D call TRBD1 (6 bases). Germline V gives CDR1 SGHVS, CDR2 FQNEAQ. This CDR3 contains 17 residues. Trimming took 1 base from V and 13 from J, leaving 23 bases between them. CDR3 DNA sequence: TGTGCCAGCAGCTTAGGGGGAGGGGGACATTCTGAGTCGCCCCTCCACTTT. Amino acid sequence: CASSLGGGGHSESPLHF.

The chain employs TRBV7-9 and TRBJ1-6; weak D call: TRBD1 (5 bases). Trimming took 4 bases from V and 8 from J, leaving 12 bases between them. The CDR3 is made up of 14 amino acids. Germline V CDR1 and CDR2: SEHNR, FQNEAQ (reference sequence). The CDR3 sequence: CASSSGTSDSPLHF. The DNA for the CDR3 is TGTGCCAGCAGCTCCGGGACTTCGGATTCACCCCTCCACTTT.

The sample holds a few counts of this clonotype. The chain uses TRBV12-3 or TRBV12-4 and TRBJ2-1; 10 bases fit TRBD1. The CDR3 spans 15 residues. The ends lost 1 base at V and 9 bases at J; junction bases unmatched: 6. The CDR3 region has the DNA TGTGCCAGCAGTTTAGAGCGACAGGGGGCCACTGAGCAGTTCTTC. Amino acids: CASSLERQGATEQFF.

V gene TRBV7-7 combines with J gene TRBJ2-5, with D possibly TRBD2 on 5 matching bases. CDR1 SSHAT and CDR2 FNYEAQ come from the germline V gene (reference sequence). V lost 1 base and J 7 bases, leaving 16 bases between the germline ends. The CDR3 runs 15 residues. CDR3 protein: CASSLGYNPGMTQYF. For the CDR3, the DNA is TGTGCCAGCAGCTTAGGATACAATCCCGGGATGACCCAGTACTTC.

This clonotype was counted between two and nine times. As DNA, the CDR3 is TGTGCCAGCAGGGATTCGAGCTGGGGTGAAGAGACCCAGTACTTC. As protein: CASRDSSWGEETQYF. The chain couples TRBV28 to TRBJ2-5, with D unclear. Trimming took off 6 bases at V and 3 bases at J, with 17 bases between the two ends. CDR3 size: 15 residues. CDR1 and CDR2 from the germline V gene are MDHEN and SYDVKM.